The rows below give T cell receptor beta chains drawn from one sample of a study of T cell responses to AZD1222 COVID-19 vaccine. Only in-frame clones appear in the TCRdb table, and some are missing; sequencing was by immunoSEQ multiplex PCR. The data hold roughly 160,000 clones, with 80% to 95% observed a single time. The sequenced sample was peripheral blood, obtained on day 0 of AZD1222 vaccination. These receptor sequences come from an adult in good health. The CDR3 runs from the conserved cysteine through the conserved F or W. Fields, in order: clone size, V gene, J gene, D gene, CDR3 protein, CDR3 DNA. The D gene is left open where the match is weak. Rows give clone size only sometimes, using once, few, many, or a class for an expanded clone.

clone_size: few; v_call: TRBV12-3/TRBV12-4; j_call: TRBJ1-2; d_call: -; cdr3_aa: CASSARGTLSYTF; cdr3_nt: TGTGCCAGCAGTGCAAGGGGGACTCTAAGCTACACCTTC
clone_size: -; v_call: TRBV11-1; j_call: TRBJ1-1; d_call: TRBD1; cdr3_aa: CASNNLGQGAPEAFF; cdr3_nt: TGTGCCAGCAACAACCTGGGACAGGGAGCTCCTGAAGCTTTCTTT
clone_size: -; v_call: TRBV6-5; j_call: TRBJ1-2; d_call: -; cdr3_aa: CASSYREGGNYGYTF; cdr3_nt: TGTGCCAGCAGTTACAGGGAGGGAGGTAACTATGGCTACACCTTC
clone_size: once; v_call: TRBV30; j_call: TRBJ1-1; d_call: -; cdr3_aa: CAWSVLGEVQLTNTEAFF; cdr3_nt: TGTGCCTGGAGTGTACTTGGTGAGGTGCAGTTAACGAACACTGAAGCTTTCTTT
clone_size: -; v_call: TRBV5-5; j_call: TRBJ2-3; d_call: TRBD1; cdr3_aa: CASSFRTGGGTDTQYF; cdr3_nt: TGTGCCAGCAGCTTCAGAACAGGGGGAGGCACAGATACGCAGTATTTT
clone_size: -; v_call: TRBV7-9; j_call: TRBJ2-5; d_call: -; cdr3_aa: CASSLAGAIQETQYF; cdr3_nt: TGTGCCAGCAGCTTAGCGGGCGCGATACAAGAGACCCAGTACTTC
clone_size: medium-sized; v_call: TRBV7-2; j_call: TRBJ2-2; d_call: -; cdr3_aa: CASSLSGGPGELFF; cdr3_nt: TGTGCCAGCAGCTTGTCCGGGGGCCCCGGGGAGCTGTTTTTT
clone_size: -; v_call: TRBV18; j_call: TRBJ1-3; d_call: -; cdr3_aa: CASSQPSGNTIYF; cdr3_nt: TGTGCCAGCTCCCAGCCCTCTGGAAACACCATATATTTT
clone_size: once; v_call: TRBV7-9; j_call: TRBJ1-2; d_call: TRBD1; cdr3_aa: CASRAGTVGDYGYTF; cdr3_nt: TGTGCCAGCCGGGCTGGGACAGTAGGCGACTATGGCTACACCTTC
clone_size: once; v_call: TRBV14; j_call: TRBJ2-7; d_call: -; cdr3_aa: CASSQQRPPYEQYF; cdr3_nt: TGTGCCAGCAGCCAACAGCGGCCCCCCTACGAGCAGTACTTC
clone_size: -; v_call: TRBV25-1; j_call: TRBJ1-6; d_call: TRBD1; cdr3_aa: CASSGGTGAYNSPLHF; cdr3_nt: TGTGCCAGCAGTGGTGGGACAGGGGCTTATAATTCACCCCTCCACTTT
clone_size: -; v_call: TRBV7-2; j_call: TRBJ1-2; d_call: -; cdr3_aa: CASSLARTEGYTF; cdr3_nt: TGTGCCAGCAGCTTAGCGAGGACCGAAGGCTACACCTTC
clone_size: -; v_call: TRBV12-5; j_call: TRBJ2-5; d_call: TRBD1; cdr3_aa: CASGVDRGRETQYF; cdr3_nt: TGTGCTAGTGGTGTGGACAGGGGGAGGGAGACCCAGTACTTC
clone_size: -; v_call: TRBV5-1; j_call: TRBJ2-7; d_call: -; cdr3_aa: CASSFGAGVYEQYF; cdr3_nt: TGCGCCAGCAGCTTCGGAGCGGGCGTCTACGAGCAGTACTTC
clone_size: once; v_call: TRBV29-1; j_call: TRBJ2-1; d_call: TRBD2; cdr3_aa: CSALAGESYNEQFF; cdr3_nt: TGCAGCGCATTAGCGGGAGAATCCTACAATGAGCAGTTCTTC
clone_size: -; v_call: TRBV6-5; j_call: TRBJ2-3; d_call: -; cdr3_aa: CASSTDFTDTQYF; cdr3_nt: TGTGCCAGCAGTACGGACTTCACAGATACGCAGTATTTT
clone_size: -; v_call: TRBV2; j_call: TRBJ2-1; d_call: TRBD1; cdr3_aa: CASSSGTEYNEQFF; cdr3_nt: TGTGCCAGCAGCTCCGGGACAGAGTACAATGAGCAGTTCTTC
clone_size: -; v_call: TRBV6-5; j_call: TRBJ1-1; d_call: -; cdr3_aa: CASSYRGKAWTEAFF; cdr3_nt: TGTGCCAGCAGTTACCGGGGAAAAGCGTGGACTGAAGCTTTCTTT
clone_size: -; v_call: TRBV27; j_call: TRBJ1-2; d_call: TRBD1; cdr3_aa: CASSRQGAGGYTF; cdr3_nt: TGTGCCAGCAGCCGACAGGGGGCTGGTGGCTACACCTTC
clone_size: -; v_call: TRBV4-2; j_call: TRBJ1-2; d_call: -; cdr3_aa: CASSQGVRYGGLDYGYTF; cdr3_nt: TGTGCCAGCAGCCAAGGGGTAAGATATGGTGGTTTGGACTATGGCTACACCTTC
clone_size: -; v_call: TRBV5-1; j_call: TRBJ2-2; d_call: TRBD1; cdr3_aa: CASRSGGWAGELFF; cdr3_nt: TGCGCCAGCAGGTCAGGGGGCTGGGCCGGGGAGCTGTTTTTT
clone_size: -; v_call: TRBV4-1; j_call: TRBJ2-7; d_call: TRBD1; cdr3_aa: CASSYLGQDYEQYF; cdr3_nt: TGCGCCAGCAGCTACCTAGGACAGGACTACGAGCAGTACTTC
clone_size: -; v_call: TRBV10-1; j_call: TRBJ2-3; d_call: TRBD1; cdr3_aa: CASRATGEDTQYF; cdr3_nt: TGCGCCAGCAGGGCGACAGGGGAGGATACGCAGTATTTT
clone_size: -; v_call: TRBV5-1; j_call: TRBJ2-7; d_call: TRBD2; cdr3_aa: CASSPRNLGLAGEQYF; cdr3_nt: TGCGCCAGCAGCCCTAGAAATCTCGGACTAGCCGGCGAGCAGTACTTC
clone_size: -; v_call: TRBV6-5; j_call: TRBJ1-1; d_call: -; cdr3_aa: CASSSFNEAFF; cdr3_nt: TGTGCCAGCAGTTCGTTTAATGAAGCTTTCTTT
clone_size: -; v_call: TRBV3-1/TRBV3-2; j_call: TRBJ2-5; d_call: -; cdr3_aa: CASSQVTPYQETQYF; cdr3_nt: TGTGCCAGCAGCCAAGTAACTCCGTACCAAGAGACCCAGTACTTC
clone_size: -; v_call: TRBV19; j_call: TRBJ2-7; d_call: TRBD1; cdr3_aa: CASSIISGQGVEQYF; cdr3_nt: TGTGCCAGTAGTATTATTTCGGGACAGGGGGTCGAGCAGTACTTC
clone_size: -; v_call: TRBV29-1; j_call: TRBJ2-5; d_call: TRBD2; cdr3_aa: CSVALAGAQETQYF; cdr3_nt: TGCAGCGTTGCACTAGCGGGGGCGCAAGAGACCCAGTACTTC
clone_size: -; v_call: TRBV5-6; j_call: TRBJ2-3; d_call: TRBD2; cdr3_aa: CASSLERGPDTQYF; cdr3_nt: TGTGCCAGCAGCCTGGAGCGGGGACCAGATACGCAGTATTTT
clone_size: -; v_call: TRBV3-1/TRBV3-2; j_call: TRBJ2-1; d_call: -; cdr3_aa: CASSQGGTVYNEQFF; cdr3_nt: TGTGCCAGCAGCCAGGGAGGGACAGTTTACAATGAGCAGTTCTTC
clone_size: -; v_call: TRBV7-9; j_call: TRBJ1-1; d_call: -; cdr3_aa: CASSRGHQSTEAFF; cdr3_nt: TGTGCCAGCAGCCGCGGACACCAGAGCACTGAAGCTTTCTTT
clone_size: -; v_call: TRBV30; j_call: TRBJ1-2; d_call: -; cdr3_aa: CAWTWGDGYTF; cdr3_nt: TGTGCCTGGACATGGGGTGATGGCTACACCTTC
clone_size: -; v_call: TRBV7-9; j_call: TRBJ2-6; d_call: -; cdr3_aa: CASSLISSGANVLTF; cdr3_nt: TGTGCCAGCAGCTTAATAAGCTCTGGGGCCAACGTCCTGACTTTC
clone_size: -; v_call: TRBV2; j_call: TRBJ2-7; d_call: -; cdr3_aa: CASRLRGDYEQYF; cdr3_nt: TGTGCCAGCAGGCTCCGGGGAGACTACGAGCAGTACTTC
clone_size: -; v_call: TRBV7-3; j_call: TRBJ2-5; d_call: TRBD1; cdr3_aa: CASTTKGGTGPQETQYF; cdr3_nt: TGTGCCAGCACCACCAAGGGGGGGACAGGGCCCCAAGAGACCCAGTACTTC
clone_size: -; v_call: TRBV28; j_call: TRBJ2-5; d_call: -; cdr3_aa: CASTFGLYQETQYF; cdr3_nt: TGTGCCAGCACCTTCGGACTGTACCAAGAGACCCAGTACTTC
clone_size: -; v_call: TRBV19; j_call: TRBJ1-1; d_call: -; cdr3_aa: CASQSPHRALNTEAFF; cdr3_nt: TGTGCCAGTCAATCCCCGCACAGGGCGTTGAACACTGAAGCTTTCTTT
clone_size: -; v_call: TRBV6-5; j_call: TRBJ2-1; d_call: TRBD2; cdr3_aa: CASSSTSGINEQFF; cdr3_nt: TGTGCCAGCAGTTCTACTAGCGGGATCAATGAGCAGTTCTTC
clone_size: -; v_call: TRBV7-9; j_call: TRBJ2-2; d_call: TRBD2; cdr3_aa: CASIVIAGGSGAGELFF; cdr3_nt: TGTGCCAGCATCGTTATAGCGGGAGGTTCGGGGGCCGGGGAGCTGTTTTTT
clone_size: -; v_call: TRBV5-4; j_call: TRBJ2-3; d_call: TRBD2; cdr3_aa: CASSKGLAGRISTDTQYF; cdr3_nt: TGTGCCAGCAGCAAGGGACTAGCGGGAAGGATCTCCACAGATACGCAGTATTTT
clone_size: -; v_call: TRBV18; j_call: TRBJ1-4; d_call: -; cdr3_aa: CASSQQGRSEKLFF; cdr3_nt: TGTGCCAGCTCACAACAGGGAAGGTCCGAAAAACTGTTTTTT
clone_size: once; v_call: TRBV18; j_call: TRBJ1-4; d_call: TRBD1; cdr3_aa: CASTTGQGNEKLFF; cdr3_nt: TGTGCCAGCACCACGGGACAGGGGAATGAAAAACTGTTTTTT
clone_size: once; v_call: TRBV27; j_call: TRBJ1-1; d_call: TRBD1; cdr3_aa: CASSLLGTGTLAFF; cdr3_nt: TGTGCCAGCAGTTTGTTAGGGACAGGGACGTTAGCTTTCTTT
clone_size: -; v_call: TRBV7-9; j_call: TRBJ2-5; d_call: -; cdr3_aa: CASSLDRSGETQYF; cdr3_nt: TGTGCCAGCAGCCTCGACAGGTCGGGGGAGACCCAGTACTTC
clone_size: once; v_call: TRBV11-2; j_call: TRBJ2-2; d_call: TRBD2; cdr3_aa: CASSLLAANTGELFF; cdr3_nt: TGTGCCAGCAGCCTACTAGCGGCGAACACCGGGGAGCTGTTTTTT
clone_size: -; v_call: TRBV5-1; j_call: TRBJ2-1; d_call: TRBD1; cdr3_aa: CASSFGGQGSYNEQFF; cdr3_nt: TGCGCCAGCAGCTTTGGCGGACAGGGGTCCTACAATGAGCAGTTCTTC
clone_size: -; v_call: TRBV7-3; j_call: TRBJ2-1; d_call: -; cdr3_aa: CASSSDSNEQFF; cdr3_nt: TGTGCCAGCAGCTCGGACTCGAATGAGCAGTTCTTC
clone_size: -; v_call: TRBV27; j_call: TRBJ2-7; d_call: -; cdr3_aa: CASSMSRGYEQYF; cdr3_nt: TGTGCCAGCAGTATGTCTAGGGGCTACGAGCAGTACTTC
clone_size: -; v_call: TRBV11-3; j_call: TRBJ2-2; d_call: -; cdr3_aa: CASSLGGGIETGELFF; cdr3_nt: TGTGCCAGCAGCTTAGGGGGTGGGATCGAGACCGGGGAGCTGTTTTTT
clone_size: -; v_call: TRBV30; j_call: TRBJ1-1; d_call: -; cdr3_aa: CAWTGGMNTEAFF; cdr3_nt: TGTGCCTGGACGGGGGGGATGAACACTGAAGCTTTCTTT
clone_size: -; v_call: TRBV7-8; j_call: TRBJ1-1; d_call: -; cdr3_aa: CASSLPRGADTEAFF; cdr3_nt: TGTGCCAGCAGCTTGCCCCGGGGGGCTGACACTGAAGCTTTCTTT